Shown below are 8 T cell receptor beta chains from a single sample sequenced in a study of blood T cell repertoires in COVID-19. Method: immunoSEQ multiplex PCR; TCRdb's copy keeps in-frame clones and lacks some. The sample shows about 21,000 clones, approximately 80% of them seen only once. Sample: peripheral blood. The receptors derive from a human donor in a cohort sampled during active COVID-19.

The rearrangement links TRBV30 to TRBJ2-1; the match to TRBD2 covers 9 bases. This CDR3 comprises 14 residues. Germline V gene lookup returns CDR1 GTSNPN and CDR2 SVGIG (reference sequence). V shed 5 bases and J 1 base; nucleotides not matched to a gene: 3. CDR3 DNA sequence: TGTGCCTGGCAGACTAGCGGATCCTACAATGAGCAGTTCTTC. It translates to CAWQTSGSYNEQFF.

The chain recombines TRBV5-5 with TRBJ1-2; D is undetermined. Trimming stripped 4 bases from V and 0 bases from J, with 19 bases between. The CDR3 runs 17 residues. Looked up from germline, CDR1 is SGHKS and CDR2 is YYEKEE (reference sequence). CDR3 nucleotide sequence: TGTGCCAGCAGCCCATTCGTAGGAGGCAGGACTAACTATGGCTACACCTTC. Protein product: CASSPFVGGRTNYGYTF. Drawing the rest from reference TRBV5-5 and TRBJ1-2, the complete variable domain is DAGVTQSPTHLIKTRGQQVTLRCSPISGHKSVSWYQQVLGQGPQFIFQYYEKEERGRGNFPDRFSARQFPNYSSELNVNALLLGDSALYLCASSPFVGGRTNYGYTFGSGTRLTVV.

The chain recombines TRBV7-9 with TRBJ2-7; 8 nucleotides align to TRBD2. Trimming cost V 5 bases and J 4 bases; bases outside gene matches: 7. CDR3 length: 14 residues. CDR1 is SEHNR, CDR2 FQNEAQ, per germline (reference sequence). The CDR3 spells CASSPGGQKYEQYF. DNA for the CDR3: TGTGCCAGCAGCCCGGGGGGGCAGAAATACGAGCAGTACTTC. The complete variable domain, with remaining parts taken from reference TRBV7-9 and TRBJ2-7, reads DTGVSQNPRHKITKRGQNVTFRCDPISEHNRLYWYRQTLGQGPEFLTYFQNEAQLEKSRLLSDRFSAERPKGSFSTLEIQRTEQGDSAMYLCASSPGGQKYEQYFGPGTRLTVT.

This chain joins TRBV18 and TRBJ1-6, with 7 positions matching TRBD1. Per germline, CDR1 KGHSH and CDR2 LQKENI. Losses at the gene ends were 2 bases for V and 11 bases for J; bases not matched to a gene: 18. The length of the CDR3 is 18 residues. The CDR3 loop is CASSPLHSGQRVMTPLHF. CDR3 nucleotide sequence: TGTGCCAGCTCACCATTGCATTCGGGACAGCGAGTGATGACACCCCTCCACTTT.

This sequence joins TRBV10-3 and TRBJ1-4; tentatively, D is TRBD1 (6 bases). From germline, CDR1 is ENHRY and CDR2 SYGVKD. V was trimmed by 10 bases and J by 3 bases, leaving 12 bases between them. This CDR3 has 13 residues. Here the CDR3 DNA reads TGTGCCACAAGACAGGATCCTAATGAAAAACTGTTTTTT. Its protein is CATRQDPNEKLFF.

This clone is deemed medium-sized. Other nucleotide sequences in the sample specify the same CDR3. This chain links TRBV28 with TRBJ2-7; TRBD2 agrees at 7 bases. The germline V gene encodes CDR1 MDHEN and CDR2 SYDVKM. This CDR3 comprises 15 residues. V dropped 1 base and J dropped 2; count of bases not matched to a gene: 5. This CDR3 is CASSLSSGTPYEQYF. CDR3 nucleotide sequence: TGTGCCAGCAGTTTATCTAGCGGCACCCCCTACGAGCAGTACTTC.

The DNA for the CDR3 is TGTGCCAGCAGTCTGGGGACTAGCGTTACCTACGAGCAGTACTTC. It encodes CASSLGTSVTYEQYF. V and J are TRBV27 and TRBJ2-7; TRBD2 aligns across 10 bases. Germline CDR1 is MNHEY and CDR2 is SMNVEV (reference sequence). V lost 5 bases and J lost 2; bases outside the gene matches: 6. The CDR3 spans 15 residues.

The chain recombines TRBV28 with TRBJ2-6, with D possibly being TRBD2 (5 bases). The V end lost 8 bases, the J end lost 4 bases, and 21 bases lay between the germline ends. The CDR3 length is 17 residues. CDR1 is MDHEN and CDR2 is SYDVKM in the germline V gene. CDR3 nucleotide sequence: TGTGCCAGCGAATCTAGCTCGGTGGCGGCCGGGGCCAACGTCCTGACTTTC. This encodes CASESSSVAAGANVLTF.